This T cell receptor beta chain was captured in a study of T cell responses to AZD1222 COVID-19 vaccine. Points from the study as a whole: Regions left unmutated in variants are reportedly the target of nearly half of spike-specific TCRs.

V was shortened by 8 bases and J by 9 bases, with 14 bases between the two germline ends. The germline V gene encodes CDR1 MDHEN and CDR2 SYDVKM. CDR3 size: 12 residues. Remarks on this clone: Antigen: not known.

Produced via immunoSEQ multiplex PCR; TCRdb's table is partial and in-frame only. Among some 100,000 clones listed, about 88% were seen once. The source was peripheral blood, collected on day 0 of AZD1222 vaccination. The chain links TRBV28 to TRBJ1-5; weak D call: TRBD1 (5 bases). This receptor was obtained from an adult in good health. The CDR3 spells CASGYRSWPQHF. The DNA for the CDR3 is TGTGCCAGCGGATACAGGTCCTGGCCCCAGCATTTT.